Below are 13 T cell receptor beta chains sequenced from a single sample in a study of blood T cell repertoires in COVID-19. Only in-frame clones appear in the TCRdb table, and some are missing; sequencing was by immunoSEQ multiplex PCR. The sample consists of around 620,000 clones, 90% of them appearing once. Sequenced material: peripheral blood. These receptors came from a woman in her late teens or twenties with acute or convalescent COVID-19.

The chain couples TRBV24-1 to TRBJ2-7, with 13 nucleotides matching TRBD2. The germline V gene has CDR1 KGHDR and CDR2 SFDVKD. Trimming took 4 bases from V and 3 from J; bases not matched to a gene: 5. The CDR3 contains 16 residues. CDR3 region: CATSDFGTSGVYEQYF. CDR3 DNA sequence: TGTGCCACCAGTGACTTCGGGACTAGCGGGGTCTACGAGCAGTACTTC.

The genes are TRBV7-9 and TRBJ1-1; TRBD1 aligns across 7 bases. Germline V gene data show CDR1 as SEHNR and CDR2 as FQNEAQ (reference sequence). This CDR3 is 14 amino acids long. J was trimmed by 2 bases and V by 5 bases; bases with no gene match: 5. The CDR3 is CASSERTGNTEAFF. For the CDR3, the DNA is TGTGCCAGCAGCGAAAGGACAGGAAACACTGAAGCTTTCTTT. The variable domain in full, completed from reference TRBV7-9 and TRBJ1-1, reads DTGVSQNPRHKITKRGQNVTFRCDPISEHNRLYWYRQTLGQGPEFLTYFQNEAQLEKSRLLSDRFSAERPKGSFSTLEIQRTEQGDSAMYLCASSERTGNTEAFFGQGTRLTVV.

This rearrangement joins TRBV10-3 to TRBJ1-1; perhaps TRBD1 as D (6 bases). V lost 10 bases and J lost 2, with 17 bases in between. CDR1 and CDR2 from the germline V gene are ENHRY and SYGVKD. The length of the CDR3 is 14 residues. The DNA of the CDR3 is TGTGCCACGGGTTCCGGGACACTAAACACTGAAGCTTTCTTT. It yields the protein CATGSGTLNTEAFF.

The rearrangement links TRBV30 to TRBJ1-2; 7 bases line up with TRBD1. Germline CDR1 is GTSNPN and CDR2 is SVGIG (reference sequence). V lost 2 bases and J lost 7; bases outside the gene matches: 16. This CDR3 contains 16 residues. The CDR3 spells CAWSPRGQVLGGGYTF. The CDR3 nucleotides read TGTGCCTGGAGTCCACGAGGACAGGTCTTAGGCGGTGGCTACACCTTC.

This sequence joins TRBV14 and TRBJ2-1; TRBD1 aligns across 7 bases. This CDR3 region has 18 residues. The junction had 11 bases not matched to a gene; V was cut back by 1 base and J by 2 bases. The germline V gene has CDR1 SGHDN and CDR2 FVKESK. This CDR3 is CASSQGGGTGTAYNEQFF. The CDR3, as DNA: TGTGCCAGCAGCCAAGGTGGCGGAACCGGGACAGCCTACAATGAGCAGTTCTTC.

CDR3 loop: CASSLATGVFPDTQYF. CDR3 sequence (DNA): TGTGCCAGCAGCTTGGCGACAGGGGTATTTCCAGATACGCAGTATTTT. V gene TRBV5-8 combines with J gene TRBJ2-3; 8 bases align to TRBD1. The CDR3 has 16 amino acids. Germline lookup yields CDR1 SGHTS and CDR2 YDEGEE. The V segment lost 0 bases and the J segment 4 bases; nucleotides outside the gene matches: 7. The complete variable domain, with remaining parts taken from reference TRBV5-8 and TRBJ2-3, reads EAGVTQSPTHLIKTRGQQATLRCSPISGHTSVYWYQQALGLGLQFLLWYDEGEERNRGNFPPRFSGRQFPNYSSELNVNALELEDSALYLCASSLATGVFPDTQYFGPGTRLTVL.

V gene TRBV6-5 combines with J gene TRBJ1-5; D gene uncertain. CDR1 and CDR2 (germline): MNHEY, SVGAGI. The CDR3 has 13 residues. V was pared by 2 bases and J by 4 bases, with 6 bases between. The CDR3 sequence: CASSYTLNQPQHF. The CDR3 coding sequence is TGTGCCAGCAGTTACACATTGAATCAGCCCCAGCATTTT.

The V call is TRBV6-1, the J call TRBJ1-3; no clear D. V lost 2 bases and J lost 1, with 9 bases in between. The V gene's germline CDR1 is MNHNS and CDR2 SASEGT. This CDR3 comprises 15 residues. CDR3 nucleotides: TGTGCCAGCAGTGAAATTTTCCTATCTGGAAACACCATATATTTT. This encodes CASSEIFLSGNTIYF.

This clone has just a few counts. V is TRBV12-5 and J is TRBJ1-3; the match to TRBD1 covers 7 bases. V dropped 1 base and J dropped 0; count of bases not matched to a gene: 9. This CDR3 contains 18 residues. CDR1 LGHNT and CDR2 FRNRAP come from the germline V gene. The CDR3 spells CASGLDPGQYYSGNTIYF. The CDR3 bases are TGTGCTAGTGGTTTGGATCCGGGACAGTACTACTCTGGAAACACCATATATTTT.

V gene TRBV19 combines with J gene TRBJ2-1, with TRBD2 as a possible D gene (6 bases). The germline V gene encodes CDR1 LNHDA and CDR2 SQIVND (reference sequence). The CDR3 has 16 residues. Trimming pared 5 bases from V and 1 base from J, leaving 15 bases between. The CDR3 spells CASSPRGTRSYNEQFF. DNA of the CDR3: TGTGCCAGTAGTCCCCGGGGGACGAGGTCCTACAATGAGCAGTTCTTC.

The rearrangement links TRBV27 to TRBJ2-1; 7 bases line up with TRBD1. V shed 5 bases, J shed 11 bases, and the junction held 18 bases outside the gene matches. The germline V gene encodes CDR1 MNHEY and CDR2 SMNVEV (reference sequence). The CDR3 has 16 residues. CDR3 sequence: CASSVLGQRQTGQQFF. The CDR3 DNA sequence: TGTGCCAGCAGTGTACTGGGACAGCGCCAAACCGGGCAGCAGTTCTTC.

The chain recombines TRBV7-9 with TRBJ1-1; 10 bases are shared with TRBD1. Germline V gene sequence: CDR1 SEHNR, CDR2 FQNEAQ (reference sequence). The trim removed 3 bases at V and 4 bases at J, leaving 2 bases unmatched. This CDR3 contains 14 residues. CDR3 residues: CASSFGQGGTEAFF. The DNA of the CDR3 is TGTGCCAGCAGCTTTGGACAGGGGGGCACTGAAGCTTTCTTT.

V and J are TRBV24-1 and TRBJ1-2, with D tentatively TRBD1 (6 bases). Germline-derived CDR1 and CDR2 are KGHDR and SFDVKD. The CDR3 contains 15 residues. The V gene lost 2 bases and the J gene lost 4 bases, with 13 bases spanning the gap. The CDR3 region has the DNA TGTGCCACCAGTGATTCAGGGGTCGATGTCTATGGCTACACCTTC. It codes for CATSDSGVDVYGYTF.